This TCR beta chain was sequenced in a study of shared clonotypes between healthy human individuals. The overall study: Researchers assigned three CD4 naive, three CD4 memory, two CD8 naive and one CD8 memory plate to each donor. General study findings and limits: Of the naive CD4 clonotypes, approximately 5% were shared across several donors.

Investigators divided CD4+ cells into CD45RA+ naive and CD45RA-negative memory subsets. Concerning this clone itself: What it binds is not known. Other DNA sequences from this sample encode an identical CDR3 as well.

The CDR3 covers 11 residues. V was cut by 4 bases and J by 8 bases, with 8 bases left in between. Germline values: CDR1 MDHEN, CDR2 SYDVKM. Profiled with immunoSEQ multiplex PCR; TCRdb holds only in-frame clones, not every one. This sample has around 700,000 clones, with around 67% found just once. This rearrangement joins TRBV28 to TRBJ1-2; D gene ambiguous. Sequenced input: memory CD4+ T cells sorted from blood. Sample subset: CD45RA-negative fraction. This TCR came from a woman between 25 and 40 years old in good health. CDR3: CASSSRPGYTF. Written as DNA, the CDR3 is TGTGCCAGCAGTTCTCGCCCCGGCTACACCTTC.